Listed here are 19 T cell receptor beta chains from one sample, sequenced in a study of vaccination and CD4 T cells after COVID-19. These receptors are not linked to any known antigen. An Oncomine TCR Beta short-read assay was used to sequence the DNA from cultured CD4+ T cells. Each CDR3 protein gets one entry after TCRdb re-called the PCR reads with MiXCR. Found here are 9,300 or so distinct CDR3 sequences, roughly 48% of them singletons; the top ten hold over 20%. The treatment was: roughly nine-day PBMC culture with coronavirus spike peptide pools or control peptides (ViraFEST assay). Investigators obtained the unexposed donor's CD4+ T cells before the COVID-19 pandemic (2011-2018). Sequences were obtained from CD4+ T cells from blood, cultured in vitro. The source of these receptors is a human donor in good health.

CDR3 region: CASSENGGGYTF. DNA for the CDR3: TGTGCCAGCAGTGAAAACGGGGGGGGCTACACCTTC. This chain connects TRBV2 to TRBJ1-2; D perhaps matches TRBD1 (5 bases). The ends were cut back, 2 bases at V and 8 bases at J, with 9 bases in the middle. The germline V gene has CDR1 SNHLY and CDR2 FYNNEI. This CDR3 contains 12 residues.

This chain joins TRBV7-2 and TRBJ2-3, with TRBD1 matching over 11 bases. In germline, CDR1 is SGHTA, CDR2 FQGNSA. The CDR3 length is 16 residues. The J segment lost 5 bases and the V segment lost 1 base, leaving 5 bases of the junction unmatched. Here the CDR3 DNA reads TGTGCCAGCAGCTTAGTCGGACAGGGGGCCATAGATACGCAGTATTTT. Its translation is CASSLVGQGAIDTQYF.

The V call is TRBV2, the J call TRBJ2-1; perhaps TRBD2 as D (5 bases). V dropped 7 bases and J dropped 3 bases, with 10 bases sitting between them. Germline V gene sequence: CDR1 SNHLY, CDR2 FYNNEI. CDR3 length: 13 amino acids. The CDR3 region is CASMVALYNEQFF. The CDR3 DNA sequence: TGTGCCAGCATGGTAGCGCTCTACAATGAGCAGTTCTTC.

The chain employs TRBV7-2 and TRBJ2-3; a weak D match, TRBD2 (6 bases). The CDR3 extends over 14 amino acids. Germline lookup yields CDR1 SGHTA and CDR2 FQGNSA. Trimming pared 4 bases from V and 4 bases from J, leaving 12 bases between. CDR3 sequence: CASSYGGTADTQYF. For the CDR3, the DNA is TGTGCCAGCAGCTATGGCGGGACCGCAGATACGCAGTATTTT.

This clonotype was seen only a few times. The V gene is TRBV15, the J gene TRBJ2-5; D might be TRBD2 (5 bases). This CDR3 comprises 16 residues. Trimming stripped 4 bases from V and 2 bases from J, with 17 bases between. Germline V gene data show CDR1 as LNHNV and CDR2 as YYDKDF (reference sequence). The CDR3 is CATSKIEGGGQETQYF. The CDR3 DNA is TGTGCCACCAGCAAGATCGAGGGTGGTGGTCAAGAGACCCAGTACTTC.

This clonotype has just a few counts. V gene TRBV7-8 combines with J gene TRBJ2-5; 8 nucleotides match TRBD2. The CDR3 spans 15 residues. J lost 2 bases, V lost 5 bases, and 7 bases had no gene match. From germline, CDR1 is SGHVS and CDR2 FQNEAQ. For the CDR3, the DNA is TGTGCCAGCAGCCTTAGCGGGAAGCAACAAGAGACCCAGTACTTC. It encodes CASSLSGKQQETQYF.

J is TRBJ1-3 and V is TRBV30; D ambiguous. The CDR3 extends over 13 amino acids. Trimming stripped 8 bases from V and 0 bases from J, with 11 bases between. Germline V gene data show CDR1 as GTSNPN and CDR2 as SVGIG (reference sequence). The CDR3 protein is CATRLHSGNTIYF. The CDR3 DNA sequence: TGTGCCACGCGGCTCCACTCTGGAAACACCATATATTTT.

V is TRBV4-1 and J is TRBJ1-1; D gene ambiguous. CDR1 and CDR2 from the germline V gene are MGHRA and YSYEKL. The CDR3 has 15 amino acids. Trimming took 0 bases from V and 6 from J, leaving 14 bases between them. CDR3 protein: CASSQDSNAGSEAFF. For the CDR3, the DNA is TGCGCCAGCAGCCAAGATAGTAATGCAGGCTCTGAAGCTTTCTTT.

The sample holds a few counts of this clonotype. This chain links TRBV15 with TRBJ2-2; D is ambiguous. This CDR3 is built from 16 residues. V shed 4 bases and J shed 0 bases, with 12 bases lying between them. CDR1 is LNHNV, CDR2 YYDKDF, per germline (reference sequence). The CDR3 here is CATSTRTVSNTGELFF. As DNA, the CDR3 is TGTGCCACCAGCACGAGGACGGTTTCGAACACCGGGGAGCTGTTTTTT.

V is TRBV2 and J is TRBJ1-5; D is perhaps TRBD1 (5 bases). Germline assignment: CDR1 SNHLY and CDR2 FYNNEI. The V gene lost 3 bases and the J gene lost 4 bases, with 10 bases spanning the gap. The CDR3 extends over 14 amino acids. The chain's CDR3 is CASSEMTDNQPQHF. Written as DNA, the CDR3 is TGTGCCAGCAGTGAGATGACAGATAATCAGCCCCAGCATTTT.

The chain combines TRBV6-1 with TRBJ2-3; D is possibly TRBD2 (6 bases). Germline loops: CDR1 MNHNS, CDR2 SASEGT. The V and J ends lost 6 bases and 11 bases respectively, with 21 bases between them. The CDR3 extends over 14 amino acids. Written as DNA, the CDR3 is TGTGCCAGCAGCACGGGGGATGCCGGCCGGGAGCAGTATTTT. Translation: CASSTGDAGREQYF.

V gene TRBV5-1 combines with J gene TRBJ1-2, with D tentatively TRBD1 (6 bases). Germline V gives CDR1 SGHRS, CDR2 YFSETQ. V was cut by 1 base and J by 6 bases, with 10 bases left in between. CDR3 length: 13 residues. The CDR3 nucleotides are TGCGCCAGCAGCTTGCCCGGACAGCATGGCTACACCTTC. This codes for CASSLPGQHGYTF. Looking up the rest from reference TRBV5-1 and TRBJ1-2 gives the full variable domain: KAGVTQTPRYLIKTRGQQVTLSCSPISGHRSVSWYQQTPGQGLQFLFEYFSETQRNKGNFPGRFSGRQFSNSRSEMNVSTLELGDSALYLCASSLPGQHGYTFGSGTRLTVV.

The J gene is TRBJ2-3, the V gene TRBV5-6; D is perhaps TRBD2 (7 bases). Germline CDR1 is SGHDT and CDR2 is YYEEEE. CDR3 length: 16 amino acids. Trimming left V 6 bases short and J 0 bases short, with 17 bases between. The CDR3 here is CASNSVAGASTDTQYF. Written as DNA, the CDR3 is TGTGCCAGCAACTCCGTGGCGGGGGCTAGCACAGATACGCAGTATTTT.

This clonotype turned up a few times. CDR3: CASSFDTSGGTQYF. The CDR3 DNA reads as TGTGCCAGCAGCTTTGACACTAGCGGGGGTACCCAGTACTTC. The rearrangement joins TRBV7-2 to TRBJ2-5; 11 nucleotides agree with TRBD2. Germline assignment: CDR1 SGHTA and CDR2 FQGNSA. Trimming cost V 3 bases and J 8 bases; bases outside gene matches: 5. The CDR3 is 14 amino acids.

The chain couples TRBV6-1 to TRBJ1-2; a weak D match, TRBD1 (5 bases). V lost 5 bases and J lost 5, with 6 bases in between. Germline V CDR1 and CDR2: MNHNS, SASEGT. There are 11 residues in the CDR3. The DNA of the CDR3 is TGTGCCAGCAGTAGGGGTTATGGCTACACCTTC. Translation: CASSRGYGYTF.

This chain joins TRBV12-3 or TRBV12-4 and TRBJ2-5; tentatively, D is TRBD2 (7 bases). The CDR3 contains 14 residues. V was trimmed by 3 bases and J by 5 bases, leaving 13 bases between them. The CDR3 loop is CASSLGGAGETQYF. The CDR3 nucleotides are TGTGCCAGCAGTTTGGGGGGGGCAGGGGAGACCCAGTACTTC.

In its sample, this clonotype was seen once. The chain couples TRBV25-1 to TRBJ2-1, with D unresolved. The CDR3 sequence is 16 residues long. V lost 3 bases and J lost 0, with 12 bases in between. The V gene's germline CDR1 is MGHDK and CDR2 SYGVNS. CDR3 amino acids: CASSDYSGSSYNEQFF. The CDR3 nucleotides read TGTGCCAGCAGTGACTATTCGGGCAGCTCCTACAATGAGCAGTTCTTC.

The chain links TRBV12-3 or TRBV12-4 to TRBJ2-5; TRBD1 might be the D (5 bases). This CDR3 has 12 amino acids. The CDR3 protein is CTQGDLQETQYF. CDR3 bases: TGTACCCAAGGGGATCTCCAAGAGACCCAGTACTTC.

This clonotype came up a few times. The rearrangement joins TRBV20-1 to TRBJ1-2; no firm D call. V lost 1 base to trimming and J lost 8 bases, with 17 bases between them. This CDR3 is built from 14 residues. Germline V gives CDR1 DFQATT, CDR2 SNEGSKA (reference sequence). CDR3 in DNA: TGCAGTGCTAGAGTAGGGCCATTAAGCAGGGGCTACACCTTC. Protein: CSARVGPLSRGYTF.